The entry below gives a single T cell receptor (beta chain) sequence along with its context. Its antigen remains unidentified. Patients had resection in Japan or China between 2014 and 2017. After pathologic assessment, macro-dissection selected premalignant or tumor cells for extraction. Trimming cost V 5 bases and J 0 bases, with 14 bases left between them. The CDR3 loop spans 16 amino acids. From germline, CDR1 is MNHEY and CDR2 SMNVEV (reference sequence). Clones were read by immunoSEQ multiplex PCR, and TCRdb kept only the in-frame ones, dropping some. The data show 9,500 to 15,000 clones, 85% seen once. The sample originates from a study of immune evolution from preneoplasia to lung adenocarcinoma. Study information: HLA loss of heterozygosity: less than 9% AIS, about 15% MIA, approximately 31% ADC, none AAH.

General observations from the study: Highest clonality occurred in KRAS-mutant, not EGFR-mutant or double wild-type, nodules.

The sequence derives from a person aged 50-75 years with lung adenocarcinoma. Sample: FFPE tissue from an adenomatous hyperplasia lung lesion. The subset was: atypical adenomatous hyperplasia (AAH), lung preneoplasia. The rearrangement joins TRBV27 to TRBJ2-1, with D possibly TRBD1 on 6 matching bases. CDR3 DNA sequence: TGTGCCAGCAGTACCCCCAGGGGAAGCTCCTACAATGAGCAGTTCTTC. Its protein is CASSTPRGSSYNEQFF.